This T cell receptor (beta chain) was captured in a study of response to subunit inactivated influenza vaccine. Findings and caveats of the study: Authors suggested few new T cells are recruited by each seasonal influenza vaccination.

CDR3 size: 13 residues. Looked up from germline, CDR1 is SGDLS and CDR2 is YYNGEE. The germline V and J ends were trimmed by 2 bases and 8 bases, with 10 bases remaining between them. One entry per CDR3 protein, called by TCRdb with MiXCR from the RT-PCR reads. The sample shows approximately 520,000 distinct CDR3 sequences, about 25% of them seen only once. This clonotype has more than one count but fewer than ten. No antigen is known for it. The material sequenced was CD4+ T cells sorted from PBMCs, taken less than 6 days after vaccination. This chain joins TRBV9 and TRBJ1-4; tentatively, D is TRBD1 (6 bases). The origin of this receptor is a man in his fifties or sixties who received an inactivated influenza vaccine. CDR3 sequence (DNA): TGTGCCAGCAGCGTTGGGGGCAAGGAAAAACTGTTTTTT. Protein product: CASSVGGKEKLFF.